This TCR beta chain was recorded in a study of Ad26.COV2.S vaccination and SARS-CoV-2 variants. Overall study results and limits: Responses of T cells in total may have been underestimated by the TCR breadth and depth analyses.

Concerning this clone: The antigen is undetermined.

The repertoire was sequenced with immunoSEQ multiplex PCR; TCRdb's copy has only in-frame clones and lacks some. This table has more than 250,000 clones, around 87% appearing once. Indicated treatment: about 20 received Ad26.COV2.S at low or high dose, single or two shots; about 5 received placebo; per-sample allocation not given. Sample collection was performed on day 63 after the first vaccine or placebo injection. What was given as vaccine was an Ad26 vector encoding Wuhan-strain SARS-CoV-2 spike. The V end was cut by 5 bases, the J end by 1 base, with 14 bases between. CDR3 length: 15 residues. Germline V lookup: CDR1 MNHEY, CDR2 SVGEGT.

This TCR derives from a person between 18 and 59 years old who received the Ad26.COV2.S COVID-19 vaccine or a placebo. This sequence joins TRBV6-2 or TRBV6-3 and TRBJ1-1, with a tentative D call TRBD1 (5 bases). The sample here was peripheral blood, taken in a trial of Ad26.COV2.S vaccine versus placebo. CDR3 coding DNA: TGTGCCAGCAGTCAGATACAGGACCCGAACACTGAAGCTTTCTTT. It codes for CASSQIQDPNTEAFF.